This T cell receptor beta chain was sequenced in a study of regulatory dendritic cells for organ transplantation (dated by TCRdb to the late 2010s). Context from the whole study: Regulatory dendritic cells were generated from monocytes cultured with vitamin D3 on days 0 and 4 and IL-10 on day 4. To evaluate the response of the DCs to a potent maturation-inducing agent, LPS was added to DC cultures on day 6. Sorted naive and memory CD4+ and CD8+ T cells had their TCRbeta repertoires sequenced both before and after allostimulation with either regulatory or mature dendritic cells.

The CDR3 runs 13 amino acids, cysteine and phenylalanine included. Only the CDR3 DNA stays, 39 bases, in frame from base 1. CDR1 and CDR2 were assigned from the germline V gene as KGHSH and LQKENI. V lost 4 bases and J lost 0 bases; the stretch between them is 6 bases long. Multiplexed two-step PCR with Vbeta-specific forward primers and Jbeta-specific reverse primers was used to amplify TCRbeta CDR3 regions. TCRbeta libraries were sequenced on an Illumina instrument through the immunoSEQ service. As for the authors' bioinformatics: V, D and J genes were assigned using IMGT annotation, and counts were corrected for multiplex PCR bias using synthetic CDR3 analogues. In the immunoSEQ Analyzer, repertoire clonality was calculated as one minus the normalized Shannon entropy. Fisher's exact test with Benjamini-Hochberg false discovery rate control was used to define clonal expansion, with two-tailed P<0.01. Here the immuneACCESS table is served through TCRdb, limited to in-frame sequences with V and J called. Missing clones are a known gap in these copies; in checked studies unresolved V genes cover under half, and the rest lacks a known reason. That table supplies the V and J calls and clone size; D and trimming were determined from the DNA. This sample is represented by approximately 9,300 clones; more than 70% of them were singletons. The ten largest clonotypes hold 2.5% of the sample.

Sorted T cell subsets were CFSE-labeled and co-cultured for around five days with allogeneic regulatory or mature dendritic cells at a 1:10 DC:T ratio. FACS was used to sort CD4+ or CD8+ cells into naive T cells (CD45RA+) and memory T cells (CD45RO+). The T cells used for TCR sequencing were obtained from two healthy control subjects. Genomic DNA was extracted with the Qiagen DNeasy Blood & Tissue Kit. Findings and caveats that apply to the study as a whole: The authors pointed out considerable heterogeneity between individuals in the alloreactive memory CD8+ T cell pool, and only a couple of subjects were sequenced. The repertoires of naive CD4+ and CD8+ T cells were highly diverse, while memory cell repertoires were less diverse, with memory CD8+ cells being the most oligoclonal. Of the resting subsets, the one holding the most alloreactive TCR clonotypes was memory CD8+ T cells. In both subjects, allostimulation led to expansion of memory CD8+ clones, although regulatory dendritic cells appeared to cause more limited expansion than mature dendritic cells did.

This clone came up a few times. It has no known antigen specificity. Base qualities were left out, and no much larger clone turns up one base away. The receptor was derived from a human donor in good health. The chain couples TRBV18 to TRBJ1-1, with no reliable assignment of the D segment. Sequenced: memory CD4+ T cells from blood cultured with dendritic cells. What the cell subset or site label conveys for this sample: CD45RO+ memory T cells. The CDR3 sequence is CASSLGMNTEAFF. The sequenced DNA: TGTGCCAGCTCACTAGGGATGAACACTGAAGCTTTCTTT.